This T cell receptor beta chain was found in a study of cytomegalovirus exposure and HLA in healthy donors. Study-level information: The Caucasian-associated ancestry cluster held roughly 78% of over 350 genotyped donors. Regarding the study as a whole: Later analysis demonstrated an association between a missense DCLRE1C variant and TCR beta V- and J-gene trimming.

The study sampled nominally healthy donors, though unrecorded immune exposures were likely. Vbeta (60) and Jbeta (13) primers were used in the PCR. Some clones are missing from TCRdb's copy, which holds only in-frame ones; the method was immunoSEQ multiplex PCR. Here the sample spans 150,000 to 250,000 clones, roughly 85% being singletons. With regard to this clone: Its antigen is unknown.

This sequence was found in a woman between 50 and 59 years old in good health and CMV-seronegative. The sequenced sample consisted of PBMCs.

The CDR3 DNA follows: TGTGCTAGTGGTCTGACAGGGGTCACTGAAGCTTTCTTT. It specifies CASGLTGVTEAFF. The chain is built from TRBV12-5 and TRBJ1-1, with TRBD1 matching 8 bases. The V segment lost 5 bases and the J segment 4 bases; nucleotides outside the gene matches: 3. From germline, CDR1 is LGHNT and CDR2 FRNRAP. CDR3 length: 13 amino acids.